A selection of T cell receptor beta chains follows, all from one sample in a study of tumor-infiltrating lymphocytes in primary liver carcinoma. TCRdb ran MiXCR on the multiplex PCR reads and lists one entry per CDR3 protein. The sample records hundreds of thousands of distinct CDR3 sequences, 65% being singletons. The sample taken for sequencing was peripheral blood. Every receptor here comes from a man aged 35 to 55 with primary liver carcinoma and hepatitis B virus infection. Both conserved end residues are part of each CDR3. A D gene is named only where the DNA matches it firmly. For some rows the clone size is stated as once, few or many, or as a class when expanded; others skip it.

V gene	D gene	clone size	J gene	CDR3 protein	CDR3 DNA
TRBV6-2/TRBV6-3	NA	few	TRBJ2-3	CASTPVEATDTQYF	TGTGCCAGCACCCCCGTAGAAGCGACAGATACGCAGTATTTT
TRBV6-5	NA	once	TRBJ1-3	CASSSSKGGNTIYF	TGTGCCAGCAGTTCGAGTAAGGGAGGAAACACCATATATTTT
TRBV5-1	TRBD2	NA	TRBJ2-3	CVSSLRSAGTSGRNTQYF	TGCGTCAGCAGCCTAAGATCGGCCGGGACTAGCGGGAGAAATACGCAATATTTT
TRBV29-1	TRBD2	NA	TRBJ2-3	CSVGTSGRADMQYF	TGCAGCGTTGGAACTAGCGGGAGGGCAGATATGCAGTATTTT
TRBV6-1	TRBD1	NA	TRBJ2-2	CASRGDRGLTAGELFF	TGTGCCAGCAGGGGGGACAGGGGGCTTACGGCCGGGGAGCTGTTTTTT
TRBV5-1	NA	many	TRBJ2-7	CASSPGIGSNEQYF	TGCGCCAGCAGCCCGGGGATCGGGAGTAACGAGCAGTACTTC
TRBV12-3/TRBV12-4	TRBD2	NA	TRBJ2-2	CASRGGGTSGSDTGELFF	TGTGCCAGCAGGGGGGGGGGGACTAGCGGGAGTGACACCGGGGAGCTGTTTTTT
TRBV7-9	TRBD2	NA	TRBJ2-7	CASSWTSGSLDERYF	TGTGCCAGCAGCTGGACTAGCGGGAGTTTAGACGAGCGGTACTTC
TRBV12-3/TRBV12-4	NA	NA	TRBJ2-3	CASSLLMGVRTDTQYF	TGTGCCAGCAGTTTACTAATGGGCGTACGCACAGATACGCAGTATTTT
TRBV4-3	NA	few	TRBJ2-5	CASSQFGGFWEPGRRSKEQETQYF	TGCGCCAGCAGCCAATTTGGGGGGTTTTGGGAACCGGGCCGAAGAAGCAAGGAGCAAGAGACCCAGTACTTC
TRBV12-3/TRBV12-4	TRBD1	few	TRBJ1-4	CASSTTRGSGGKLFF	TGTGCCAGCAGTACGACCAGGGGGTCCGGAGGAAAACTGTTTTTT
TRBV28	NA	NA	TRBJ2-7	CVSSGIRYEQYF	TGTGTCAGCAGTGGCATCAGGTACGAGCAGTACTTC
TRBV5-5	TRBD2	few	TRBJ2-4	CAGSPRFGGAIAENIQYF	TGTGCCGGCAGTCCTCGGTTCGGGGGGGCCATAGCTGAAAACATTCAGTACTTC
TRBV7-2	NA	NA	TRBJ2-1	CASSLTSTSSYNEQFF	TGTGCCAGCAGCTTAACTAGCACGAGCTCCTACAATGAGCAGTTCTTC
TRBV5-6	NA	many	TRBJ2-4	CASSLGGNSNIQYF	TGTGCCAGCAGCTTGGGGGGGAACTCAAACATTCAGTACTTC
TRBV4-3	TRBD1	NA	TRBJ1-2	CASSLQWTGENGYTF	TGCGCCAGCAGTCTTCAGTGGACAGGGGAAAATGGCTACACCTTC
TRBV11-1	NA	NA	TRBJ2-6	CASGPTGLSGANVLTF	TGTGCCAGCGGCCCCACGGGTCTCTCTGGGGCCAACGTCCTGACTTTC
TRBV6-1	TRBD2	many	TRBJ2-1	CASKRASGFYNEQFF	TGTGCCAGCAAAAGGGCTAGCGGGTTTTACAATGAGCAGTTCTTC
TRBV28	TRBD1	NA	TRBJ1-5	CVSSLGQGWQPQHF	TGTGTCAGCAGCCTGGGACAGGGATGGCAGCCCCAGCATTTT
TRBV4-2	TRBD2	NA	TRBJ2-5	CTSSQGALAGNQETQYF	TGTACCAGCAGCCAAGGGGCACTAGCGGGGAACCAAGAGACCCAGTACTTC
TRBV4-2	TRBD2	few	TRBJ2-2	CASSQDRTSGRGTGELFF	TGTGCCAGCAGCCAAGATCGGACTAGCGGGAGGGGTACCGGGGAGCTGTTTTTT
TRBV4-1	TRBD1	NA	TRBJ1-2	CASSYRLIGTGDENGYTF	TGCGCCAGCAGCTATAGACTGATCGGGACAGGGGATGAGAATGGCTACACCTTC
TRBV30	TRBD1	few	TRBJ1-2	CAWTRGRGRGYTF	TGTGCCTGGACCCGGGGTAGGGGGCGAGGCTACACCTTC
TRBV11-1	NA	NA	TRBJ2-1	CASNDSSSSYNEQSF	TGTGCCAGCAACGACTCTAGCTCATCATACAATGAGCAGTCCTTC
TRBV11-2	NA	NA	TRBJ2-5	CASSFEWNQRETQYF	TGTGCCAGCAGCTTCGAGTGGAATCAGAGGGAGACCCAGTACTTC
TRBV5-6	NA	NA	TRBJ2-7	CASNSGWQQYF	TGTGCCAGCAACTCCGGTTGGCAGCAGTACTTC
TRBV12-3/TRBV12-4	NA	few	TRBJ1-6	CASSWMPGPNSPLHF	TGTGCCAGCAGTTGGATGCCAGGCCCCAATTCACCCCTCCACTTT
TRBV19	TRBD2	once	TRBJ2-3	CASSGTGTSVTDTQYF	TGTGCCAGTAGTGGAACCGGGACTAGCGTTACAGATACGCAGTATTTT
TRBV5-4	NA	once	TRBJ2-3	CASSSDRAFTDTQYF	TGTGCCAGCAGCTCGGATCGAGCGTTCACAGATACGCAGTATTTT
TRBV5-5	TRBD1	few	TRBJ1-6	CASSLPPQGASPLHF	TGTGCCAGCAGCTTGCCTCCCCAGGGGGCTTCACCCCTCCACTTT
TRBV6-5	TRBD2	NA	TRBJ2-5	CARSVTSERETQYF	TGTGCCAGGAGTGTGACTAGCGAGAGAGAGACCCAGTACTTC
TRBV6-2/TRBV6-3	NA	once	TRBJ1-2	CACSYEAGADGYTF	TGTGCCTGCAGTTACGAGGCTGGCGCGGATGGCTACACCTTC
TRBV6-1	NA	NA	TRBJ2-7	CASIETWEEYF	TGTGCCAGCATTGAAACGTGGGAGGAGTACTTC
TRBV28	TRBD1	few	TRBJ2-1	CASRPPAGQGAYNEQFF	TGTGCCAGCAGACCCCCCGCCGGACAGGGGGCCTACAATGAGCAGTTCTTC
TRBV7-6	TRBD2	NA	TRBJ2-1	CVSSLALAANNEQFF	TGTGTCAGCAGCTTAGCTCTAGCGGCCAACAATGAGCAGTTCTTC
TRBV12-5	TRBD2	many	TRBJ2-3	CASGLVHGGRGDTQYF	TGTGCTAGTGGTTTGGTACATGGCGGGAGAGGAGATACGCAGTATTTT
TRBV6-2/TRBV6-3	TRBD2	many	TRBJ2-7	CASSFPTRSGIPYEQYF	TGTGCCAGCAGTTTCCCCACGCGTAGCGGGATTCCCTACGAGCAGTACTTC
TRBV6-2/TRBV6-3	NA	many	TRBJ2-1	CASTPLGYNEQFF	TGTGCCAGCACCCCCCTAGGTTACAATGAGCAGTTCTTC
TRBV29-1	NA	once	TRBJ2-3	CSVEELEGNADTQYF	TGCAGCGTTGAAGAGCTAGAGGGTAACGCAGATACGCAGTATTTC
TRBV30	NA	NA	TRBJ2-7	CARSVGGTASYEQYF	TGTGCCAGGAGTGTCGGTGGGACTGCCTCCTACGAGCAGTACTTC
TRBV24-1	TRBD2	once	TRBJ2-2	CATGTRANTGELFF	TGTGCCACCGGGACTAGAGCGAACACCGGGGAGCTGTTTTTT
TRBV28	TRBD1	NA	TRBJ1-6	CASRPYDRDWFSPLHF	TGTGCCAGCAGGCCTTATGACAGGGACTGGTTTTCACCCCTCCACTTT
TRBV4-1	NA	NA	TRBJ1-4	CASSQEGEGMKKLFF	TGCGCCAGCAGCCAAGAGGGAGAGGGGATGAAAAAACTGTTTTTT
TRBV6-5	NA	NA	TRBJ2-7	CAILTRDRDEQYF	TGTGCCATCCTAACGAGGGATCGAGACGAGCAGTACTTC
TRBV4-1	TRBD1	many	TRBJ2-3	CASSHPTGTGTDTQYF	TGCGCCAGCAGCCATCCTACCGGGACAGGCACAGATACGCAGTATTTT
TRBV6-6	TRBD1	NA	TRBJ1-3	CASSYEGASSGNTIYF	TGTGCCAGCAGTTACGAGGGGGCCTCCTCTGGAAACACCATATATTTT
TRBV6-2/TRBV6-3	NA	once	TRBJ2-2	CASTVPDPANTGELFF	TGTGCCAGCACCGTGCCGGACCCTGCGAACACCGGGGAGCTGTTTTTT
TRBV7-9	TRBD1	NA	TRBJ1-2	CASGLATEGTAYGCTF	TGTGCCAGCGGCTTAGCGACTGAAGGGACAGCCTATGGCTGCACCTTC
TRBV11-2	NA	NA	TRBJ2-7	CASSLDGRAWERYF	TGTGCCAGCAGCTTAGATGGCAGGGCCTGGGAGCGATACTTC
TRBV28	NA	NA	TRBJ1-4	CASQRNEKLFF	TGTGCCAGCCAGAGGAATGAAAAACTGTTTTTT
TRBV5-1	NA	NA	TRBJ2-2	CASSTGPLNTEGLFF	TGCGCCAGCAGCACGGGACCACTAAACACCGAGGGGCTGTTTTTT
TRBV5-4	TRBD1	many	TRBJ2-7	CASSSGTGANYEQYF	TGTGCCAGCAGCTCCGGGACAGGGGCGAACTACGAGCAGTACTTC
TRBV6-1	TRBD2	NA	TRBJ2-7	CASSEVFFRTSGIYEQYF	TGTGCCAGCAGTGAAGTTTTTTTCCGGACTAGCGGGATCTACGAGCAGTACTTC
TRBV11-2	NA	NA	TRBJ2-5	CASSLSLRATQYF	TGTGCCAGCAGCTTATCGCTCCGGGCGACCCAGTACTTC